Presented here are 9 T cell receptor beta chains from one specimen sequenced in a study of post-analysis software for immune sequencing data. Regarding the study as a whole: A handful of TRBV segments were significantly more frequent in patients than in controls. TRBV5-6, TRBV5-1 and TRBV20-1 were among these segments.

These receptors' antigens are unknown. Presence of unique molecular identifiers characterized the TCR beta cDNA libraries. Each CDR3 protein is one row after TCRdb ran MiXCR on the PCR reads. The sample includes more than 350,000 distinct CDR3 sequences, approximately 38% of them seen just once. The specimen sequenced was blood. These receptors originate from a girl aged 2 to 10 with multiple sclerosis.

The chain has TRBV6-5 and TRBJ1-2; 7 positions agree with TRBD1. CDR3 length equals 14 residues. Germline V gene lookup returns CDR1 MNHEY and CDR2 SVGAGI. V lost 6 bases, J lost 4 bases, and 8 bases stayed unmatched. The CDR3 sequence is CASRPVGQIYGYTF. DNA for the CDR3: TGTGCCAGCAGACCCGTGGGACAGATCTATGGCTACACCTTC.

The chain has TRBV11-2 and TRBJ1-2, with no clear D. Germline V gene sequence: CDR1 SGHAT, CDR2 FQNNGV. Trimming shortened V by 5 bases and J by 0 bases, and 7 bases separated the two germline ends. The CDR3 spans 13 residues. The CDR3 is CASSGGSNYGYTF. The DNA of the CDR3 is TGTGCCAGCAGCGGAGGGTCTAACTATGGCTACACCTTC.

The gene calls are TRBV7-2 and TRBJ1-1, with D tentatively TRBD1 (6 bases). Germline loops: CDR1 SGHTA, CDR2 FQGNSA. The germline V and J ends were trimmed by 1 base and 2 bases, with 14 bases remaining between them. There are 16 residues in the CDR3. The DNA of the CDR3 is TGTGCCAGCAGCTTAGGGGGAGGGGGAGTAAACACTGAAGCTTTCTTT. It yields the protein CASSLGGGGVNTEAFF.

This clonotype showed up just a few times. V usage is TRBV20-1 and J usage is TRBJ2-1, with 10 positions matching TRBD2. Germline loops: CDR1 DFQATT, CDR2 SNEGSKA (reference sequence). The CDR3 consists of 17 residues. The junction had 13 bases not matched to a gene; V was cut back by 2 bases and J by 6 bases. CDR3: CSARTPTLAGVRNEQFF. The DNA of the CDR3 is TGCAGTGCTAGAACCCCAACGCTAGCGGGAGTACGCAATGAGCAGTTCTTC.

The chain combines TRBV5-1 with TRBJ1-2; no clear D. V lost 4 bases to trimming and J lost 4 bases, with 11 bases between them. Germline loops: CDR1 SGHRS, CDR2 YFSETQ. The CDR3 spans 13 residues. CDR3 loop: CASSGIELYGYTF. The CDR3 region has the DNA TGCGCCAGCAGCGGTATAGAGCTCTATGGCTACACCTTC.

The chain combines TRBV20-1 with TRBJ2-7; D is unclear. V was clipped by 5 bases and J by 7 bases, with 18 bases between them. CDR1 is DFQATT and CDR2 is SNEGSKA in the germline V gene (reference sequence). CDR3 length: 13 amino acids. CDR3 sequence: CSAGNLAPTEQYF. The CDR3 DNA sequence: TGCAGTGCTGGAAACTTGGCGCCTACGGAGCAGTACTTC.

The rearrangement uses TRBV5-1 and TRBJ2-5; D is unclear. V lost 1 base and J lost 5, with 12 bases in between. Germline V CDR1 and CDR2: SGHRS, YFSETQ. The CDR3 consists of 14 residues. The CDR3 is CASSLLPGEETQYF. The DNA for the CDR3 is TGCGCCAGCAGCTTGTTACCGGGCGAGGAGACCCAGTACTTC.

The chain has TRBV7-2 and TRBJ2-7, with 8 positions matching TRBD1. CDR3 length: 18 residues. V was pared by 5 bases and J by 4 bases, with 19 bases of the junction left unmatched. Germline-derived CDR1 and CDR2 are SGHTA and FQGNSA. The CDR3 sequence is CASSAPQGDGRTKYEQYF. The CDR3 bases are TGTGCCAGCAGCGCCCCACAGGGGGACGGACGAACGAAGTACGAGCAGTACTTC.

CDR3 region: CASSYSRLGTRPTDTQYF. CDR3 nucleotide sequence: TGTGCCAGCAGTTACTCGAGGCTGGGGACGAGACCAACAGATACGCAGTATTTT. The chain carries TRBV6-5 and TRBJ2-3; either TRBD1 or TRBD2 may supply D (5 bases each). The CDR3 is made up of 18 amino acids. Trimming pared 0 bases from V and 3 bases from J, leaving 19 bases between. Germline assignment: CDR1 MNHEY and CDR2 SVGAGI.